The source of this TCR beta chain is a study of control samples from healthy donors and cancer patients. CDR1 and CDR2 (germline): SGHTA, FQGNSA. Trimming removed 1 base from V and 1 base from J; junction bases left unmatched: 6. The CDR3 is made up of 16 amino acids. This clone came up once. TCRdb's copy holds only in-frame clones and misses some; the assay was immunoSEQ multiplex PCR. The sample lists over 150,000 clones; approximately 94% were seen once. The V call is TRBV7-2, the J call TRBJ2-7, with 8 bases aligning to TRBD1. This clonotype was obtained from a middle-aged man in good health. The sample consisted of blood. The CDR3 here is CASSLGSGGYSYEQYF. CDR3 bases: TGTGCCAGCAGCTTAGGGTCAGGGGGCTATTCCTACGAGCAGTACTTC.